The TCR beta chain under discussion was sequenced for a study of T cells after somatic rescue of genetic block. The method was immunoSEQ multiplex PCR; TCRdb's version includes in-frame clones alone and lacks a portion of them. The table records approximately 65,000 clones, approximately 90% of them present only once. CDR1 is LNHDA and CDR2 is SQIVND in the germline V gene (reference sequence). With V trimmed by 5 bases and J by 3 bases, 2 bases remained unmatched. The CDR3 totals 13 residues. Only one count was recorded for this clone. The chain joins TRBV19 to TRBJ2-3, with 7 bases lining up with TRBD1. The specimen sequenced was peripheral blood mononuclear cells (PBMCs). The receptor was derived from a man aged 35 to 55. CDR3 nucleotides: TGTGCCAGTAGTCCGACAGGGACAGATACGCAGTATTTT. Translating it yields CASSPTGTDTQYF.